This T cell receptor beta chain was sequenced during a study of beta chain features in type 1 diabetes. Trimming cost V 5 bases and J 1 base, with 10 bases left between them. Germline V lookup: CDR1 SGHVS, CDR2 FNYEAQ. The CDR3 length is 14 residues. This clone came up a few times. Expressed TCRB transcripts were sequenced, since all the RNA that had been isolated was reverse transcribed. The average read count of naive, central memory and regulatory T cell samples was some 3.9 million. Generated by immunoSEQ multiplex PCR, the TCRdb table keeps only in-frame clones and is missing some. The sample shows 900,000 or so clones, roughly 16% of them seen only once.

Sequencing was carried out using naive CD4+ T cells from blood. The receptor comes from a woman under 30 in good health. This chain connects TRBV7-6 to TRBJ2-3; D is undetermined. The CDR3 loop is CASSPGWGTDTQYF. For the CDR3, the DNA is TGTGCCAGCAGCCCCGGATGGGGCACAGATACGCAGTATTTT.